These 7 T cell receptor beta chains came from one sample sequenced in a study of blood T cell repertoires in COVID-19. The data were produced by immunoSEQ multiplex PCR, yet TCRdb's version contains in-frame clones alone and is incomplete. The repertoire holds tens of thousands of clones, with approximately 86% as singletons. Sequencing was done on a sample of peripheral blood. The receptors come from a man in his 70s with active COVID-19.

In its sample, this clone was seen once. This chain connects TRBV19 to TRBJ1-1, with 7 bases that match TRBD1. V shed 5 bases, J shed 0 bases, and the junction held 6 bases outside the gene matches. The CDR3 length is 15 residues. Germline CDR1 is LNHDA and CDR2 is SQIVND (reference sequence). For the CDR3, the DNA is TGTGCCAGTAGTTTCCCGACAGGGCTGAACACTGAAGCTTTCTTT. This encodes CASSFPTGLNTEAFF.

The J gene is TRBJ2-5, the V gene TRBV7-6; 8 bases line up with TRBD2. V dropped 3 bases and J dropped 2; count of bases not matched to a gene: 14. This CDR3 comprises 18 residues. Looked up from germline, CDR1 is SGHVS and CDR2 is FNYEAQ. The chain's CDR3 is CASSFGGNGLADQETQYF. The CDR3 DNA reads TGTGCCAGCAGCTTTGGGGGGAACGGACTAGCTGATCAAGAGACCCAGTACTTC.

CDR3 amino acids: CATSDSPGQGKIITEAFF. The CDR3 bases are TGTGCCACCAGTGATTCCCCGGGACAGGGGAAGATAATTACTGAAGCTTTCTTT. The V and J genes are TRBV24-1 and TRBJ1-1, with 10 bases lining up with TRBD1. Germline V gene data show CDR1 as KGHDR and CDR2 as SFDVKD. The CDR3 sequence is 18 residues long. V lost 2 bases and J lost 5; bases outside the gene matches: 13.

By sample fraction, this clone is medium-sized. The chain combines TRBV5-6 with TRBJ2-7; 10 bases map to TRBD1. After removal of 0 bases from V and 4 bases from J, the junction contained 4 bases not matched to a gene. The CDR3 extends over 15 amino acids. Germline V gene data show CDR1 as SGHDT and CDR2 as YYEEEE. The CDR3 nucleotides are TGTGCCAGCAGCTTGGGTGGGACAGGGGTTTACGAGCAGTACTTC. Its protein is CASSLGGTGVYEQYF.

A single count supports this clone. The V gene is TRBV6-4, the J gene TRBJ2-3, with TRBD2 matching 11 bases. Trimming took 0 bases from V and 2 from J; bases not matched to a gene: 1. The CDR3 has 16 residues. Germline V CDR1 and CDR2: MRHNA, SNTAGT. Written as DNA, the CDR3 is TGTGCCAGCAGTGACTCGACTAGCGGGGACACAGATACGCAGTATTTT. Amino acids: CASSDSTSGDTDTQYF.

The chain combines TRBV5-1 with TRBJ2-3, with TRBD2 matching 12 bases. Germline trimming cut 4 bases from V and 5 bases from J; bases unmatched to any gene: 11. The CDR3 has 17 amino acids. The germline CDR1 and CDR2 sequences are SGHRS and YFSETQ. This chain's CDR3 is CASSKSTSGGVEDTQYF. The CDR3 nucleotides read TGCGCCAGCAGCAAATCGACTAGCGGGGGTGTAGAAGATACGCAGTATTTT.

The chain employs TRBV7-3 and TRBJ2-1; 9 bases fit TRBD2. In germline, CDR1 is SGHTA, CDR2 FQGTGA. The V and J ends lost 5 bases and 1 base, in that order; junction bases with no gene match: 6. The CDR3 is made up of 16 amino acids. Written as DNA, the CDR3 is TGTGCCAGCAGCCCTGTGGCGGGAGGGTCCTACAATGAGCAGTTCTTC. As protein: CASSPVAGGSYNEQFF.